This entry concerns a single TCR beta chain. The table lists this clone with a few counts. The target of this receptor is not known. Base quality data are lacking; no much larger clone is found one base away. The protocol used for the library was the immunoSEQ multiplex PCR assay. For the multiplex PCR, a mixture combining 60 forward primers for TCR Vbeta segments and 13 reverse primers for TCR Jbeta segments was used. A multiplex PCR assay on genomic DNA amplified the CDR3 region of rearranged TCR beta genes. Amplified TCR beta libraries were sequenced as 87-base-pair reads on the Illumina HiSeq System. The source study handled its data this way. A later analysis tallied about 77 million unique TCR beta chains across the roughly 610 repertoires, and about 12 million of those chains were shared by two or more donors. Raw reads were error-corrected and collapsed into unique sequences by a nearest-neighbor algorithm in which closely related sequences were merged to remove PCR and sequencing errors. V, D and J gene segments were assigned by aligning CDR3 sequences to IMGT reference sequences. For a sequence to be retained, a match of at least six nucleotides to both a V gene segment and a J gene segment was required. A rearrangement was called productive if the CDR3 had no stop codons and remained in frame with V and J, and every other rearrangement was called non-productive. CDR3 was defined according to IMGT convention as the region running from the second conserved V-encoded cysteine to the conserved J-encoded phenylalanine. The earlier analysis of about 610 of the donors excluded sequences that lacked an unambiguous match to a single V gene segment. An earlier analysis of a few hundred of the donors called V segments functional above 56.7% productive rearrangements and segregating when the between-donor standard deviation exceeded 5%. A statistical classification framework was built to diagnose cytomegalovirus status from the catalog of TCR beta chain sequences. In a later analysis, V and J genes were assigned by comparing TCR nucleotide sequences against IMGT/GENE-DB human TR gene sequences. In a later analysis, CDR3 sequences and most-parsimonious VDJ recombination scenarios were assigned using the TCRdist pipeline. In a later analysis, each TCR beta chain was defined by its CDR3 amino acid sequence together with its V-gene family, and reads lacking a unique V-gene family were excluded. To address suspected cross-contamination and a sequencing artifact, a later analysis removed roughly 580 highly shared, low-generation-probability nucleotide sequences. For each public chain, a later analysis derived a clonal expansion index from normalized ranks of inferred template counts within each repertoire. Generation probabilities in a later analysis came from a VDJ recombination model fitted to out-of-frame rearrangements, and those results were checked against IGoR. In a later analysis, hypergeometric tests were used to score TCR-TCR, TCR-HLA and TCR-CMV co-occurrence, with a repertoire-size bias correction applied to TCR pairs. False discovery rates were estimated in a later analysis by permuting HLA or CMV assignments 20 times. In a later analysis, co-occurring TCRs were grouped with DBSCAN, and TCRdist sequence similarity was added when clustering was performed within HLA-allele-positive subsets. For co-occurrence clustering, repertoires with fewer than 30,000 or more than 120,000 public chains were excluded, along with five repertoires with anomalous nucleotide sharing. TCRdb holds this immuneACCESS table with in-frame rearrangements only. Some clones are missing; in checked studies, unresolved V genes explain under half, and the rest has no known cause. V, J and clone size are those of that table, while D and trimming were read from the DNA. Present in this sample are around 150,000 clones, around 10% of which were seen just once. Less than 2% of the sample belongs to the ten largest clones.

The cysteine opens and the phenylalanine closes a CDR3 of 15 amino acids. Only the CDR3 DNA stays, 45 bases, in frame from base 1. V is trimmed back by 5 bases and J by 13 bases, and the junction contains 11 bases that no gene match accounts for. CDR1 and CDR2 are drawn from the germline V gene: MDHEN, SYDVKM. This sample is drawn from a study of cytomegalovirus exposure and HLA in healthy donors (TCRdb year 2017). For context, the study as a whole: An earlier analysis of several hundred of the donors reported over 250 Gb of sequence data and about 120 million unique TCR beta sequences obtained from roughly 180 million T cells. Among the roughly 400 genotyped donors, around 81% belonged to the genetic ancestry cluster associated with self-reported Caucasian donors. An early release that covered roughly 600 HLA-typed donors contained around 300 gigabases of sequencing data and around 80 million unique TCR sequences. Typing coverage varied by locus: roughly 620-640 donors for A, B, C, DRB1 and DQB1; more than 500 for DQA1; around 570 for DPA1; roughly 470 for DPB1. The study was designed to test whether signatures of past pathogen exposure could be identified by cataloging public T cell receptors. Donor age, sex, ethnicity and CMV serostatus were compiled together with the repertoire data. Besides the first cohort of roughly 640 subjects, a separate validation cohort made up of about 120 different subjects was used. In a later analysis, previously published TCR beta repertoires from 550 to 700 donors were re-analyzed and high-resolution HLA genotyping was added so that TCR occurrence patterns could be studied. Among 300 to 450 genotyped donors of the cohort, an average of around 240,000 unique TCR beta nucleotide sequences were sequenced per donor, 15% to 20% of them non-productive. Four to six DR-DQ haplotypes were handled as single units for association and clustering because linkage in the cohort was strong. A later genetic analysis used genome-wide SNP genotypes for about 60% of the 666 donors, treating that subset as a discovery cohort. The study used immunosequencing to profile the T cell repertoires of 666 subjects and linked those repertoires to cytomegalovirus serostatus. Both class I and class II loci were covered by HLA typing, at four-digit resolution. To predict cytomegalovirus infection status, the study brought together high-throughput TCR immunosequencing, statistical association of individual TCRs with disease status, and machine learning. In the later analysis, no new phenotypic data were used to find candidate immune exposures; instead, reliance was placed on TCR beta sequences and their occurrence across donors. All discovery cohort repertoires had been generated using a single sequencing platform. An earlier analysis of around 640 of the donors used high-throughput TCR beta sequencing to judge whether each TCR beta V gene segment behaved as functional or pseudogenic. The study at large found these results: A later analysis found that HLA-associated TCR beta chains were more clonally expanded and had lower generation probabilities than equally common non-associated chains. Immune exposure information for the cohort was limited to CMV serostatus. Linkage disequilibrium might explain the correlated functional status among segregating V segments, but an unknown experimental factor could not be ruled out. A few of the identified cytomegalovirus-associated TCR beta chains were confirmed in vitro to be specific for cytomegalovirus antigens. Some IMGT-functional V segments, including TRBV6-2 and TRBV6-3, could not be distinguished by the 87-base-pair reads and were therefore excluded. Most TCR sequences were seen in very few donors, while some public TCRs were found in many individuals. The study listed approximately 150 TCR beta chains as associated with cytomegalovirus. In this cohort, only TCR beta chains were sequenced, and detectable features were limited by the absence of alpha or paired-chain data. A later analysis found that TCR association rates varied across HLA loci, with DRB1 alleles showing the most associated TCRs and HLA-C alleles the fewest. In a later genetic analysis, fewer N-insertions in productive TCRs were reported among donors in an Asian-associated ancestry cluster than the approximately 710-donor mean. In a later analysis, several top co-occurrence clusters were reported to appear linked to parvovirus B19, influenza, CMV and Epstein-Barr virus. Because HLA typing was missing for some donors at each locus, association tests included only the typed subset. When HLA alleles, especially DR and DQ, strongly co-occurred, attributing TCR associations to individual alleles was difficult. A further reported finding was that TCR beta sequences accurately predicted the HLA-A and HLA-B alleles for most subjects in the first cohort. In an earlier analysis of some 500 of the donors, most TCR beta V segments were observed in productive rearrangements about 90% or about 30% of the time, broadly matching IMGT annotations. In a later genetic analysis, a missense DCLRE1C variant was associated with V-gene and J-gene trimming of TCR beta chains, and the association was replicated in an independent cohort. Most CMV-associated TCR beta chains appeared to be HLA-restricted in a later analysis, and the HLA associations seemed to be driven largely by CMV exposure. Sequencing depth was assumed to be roughly uniform across donors in the presence/absence analyses, though that assumption may not hold. A later analysis associated approximately 17,000 TCR beta sequences with specific HLA alleles at a false discovery rate of 0.05. Cytomegalovirus status was reported to be diagnosed by the classifier with high specificity and sensitivity in both the original and validation cohorts. A cluster of highly shared sequence variants was judged likely to represent a technical artifact of the sequencing pipeline. The authors suggested that the approach could potentially be extended to other disease states and immunological phenotypes. Because counts were too low, under 20 rarely observed V segments, including chromosome 9 orphons, were left out of the earlier analysis of about 500 of the donors.

The cohort comprised 710 or so healthy bone marrow donors. All cohort members were sampled while nominally healthy, although unrecorded immune exposures were likely present. The donor was CMV seronegative and was included in the group of several hundred seronegative cohort members. A peripheral blood sample was collected from each donor, and TCR beta sequencing was performed on peripheral blood mononuclear cells. The Qiagen DNeasy Blood Extraction Kit was used to extract genomic DNA from the blood cell samples. Recombination joined TRBV28 with TRBJ2-2, with TRBD1 identical over 12 junction bases. The clonotype was recovered from a male donor in good health and CMV-seronegative. Sequencing used PBMCs. The CDR3 protein: CASSLRDRGLDGLFF. The bases read TGTGCCAGCAGTCTCCGGGACAGGGGGCTAGATGGGCTGTTTTTT.